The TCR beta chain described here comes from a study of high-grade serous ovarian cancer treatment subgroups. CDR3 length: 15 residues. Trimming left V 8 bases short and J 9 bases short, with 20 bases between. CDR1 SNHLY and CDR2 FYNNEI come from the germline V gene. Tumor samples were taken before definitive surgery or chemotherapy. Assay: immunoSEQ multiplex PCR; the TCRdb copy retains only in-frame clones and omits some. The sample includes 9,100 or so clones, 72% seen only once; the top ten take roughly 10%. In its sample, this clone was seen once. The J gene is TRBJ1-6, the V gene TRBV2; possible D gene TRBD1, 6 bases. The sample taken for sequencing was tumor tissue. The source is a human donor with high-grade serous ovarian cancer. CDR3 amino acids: CASGDRSHWGSPLHF. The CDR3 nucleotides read TGTGCCAGCGGCGACAGGAGCCATTGGGGTTCACCCCTCCACTTT.